These 26 T cell receptor beta chains share one sample of origin, sequenced in a study of CXCR3-negative and CXCR3-positive naive CD8 T cells. General observations from the study: CXCR3-positive naive cells had more hydrophobic TRB CDR3s than CXCR3-negative naive cells.

cDNA libraries for TRB were generated by 5' RACE incorporating UMI labels. TCRdb re-called the 5' RACE reads and shows each CDR3 protein once, DNA omitted. This table holds 7,000 to 7,500 distinct CDR3 sequences. Their cognate antigens are unknown. Sequencing was done on a sample of naive CXCR3+ CD8+ T cells from blood. Subset here: CD45RO-CCR7+CD27+CD95- naive CD8+ T cells expressing CXCR3 (TNR3+). The receptors derive from a human donor in good health. Some clones in this sample may be carry-over from other donors' samples.

This chain links TRBV7-8 with TRBJ2-6; without DNA, the TCRdb call of TRBD1 cannot be checked. This CDR3 has 17 amino acids. The germline V gene encodes CDR1 SGHVS and CDR2 FQNEAQ. The CDR3 sequence is CASSSGTVSPGANVLTF.

Its frequency marks this clonotype as medium-sized (0.01 to 0.1%). The V gene is TRBV29-1, the J gene TRBJ2-3; TCRdb calls TRBD1, which cannot be checked without DNA. Germline V gene lookup returns CDR1 SQVTM and CDR2 ANQGSEA. CDR3 length: 13 residues. CDR3 amino acids: CSVEGTATDTQYF.

According to its frequency, this clonotype is medium-sized. The chain uses TRBV7-9 and TRBJ1-1; the D call from TCRdb, TRBD1, cannot be confirmed without DNA. This CDR3 spans 12 amino acids. Germline V CDR1 and CDR2: SEHNR, FQNEAQ (reference sequence). CDR3 in amino acids: CASDRGSTEAFF. Full variable domain (outside the CDR3, taken from reference TRBV7-9 and TRBJ1-1): DTGVSQNPRHKITKRGQNVTFRCDPISEHNRLYWYRQTLGQGPEFLTYFQNEAQLEKSRLLSDRFSAERPKGSFSTLEIQRTEQGDSAMYLCASDRGSTEAFFGQGTRLTVV.

This sequence joins TRBV20-1 and TRBJ2-7; TCRdb gives TRBD2 as the D gene, but with no DNA this cannot be confirmed. There are 14 residues in the CDR3. Germline V lookup: CDR1 DFQATT, CDR2 SNEGSKA (reference sequence). The CDR3 sequence is CSATLAGGPYEQYF.

V usage is TRBV2 and J usage is TRBJ1-5; TCRdb indicates TRBD1, and absent DNA this call remains unverified. Germline CDR1 and CDR2: SNHLY and FYNNEI. The CDR3 extends over 14 amino acids. CDR3 region: CASRDGGINQPQHF.

This clonotype counts as medium-sized (0.01 to 0.1%) by frequency. This rearrangement joins TRBV6-5 to TRBJ2-5; TCRdb calls TRBD2, which cannot be checked without DNA. The germline V gene encodes CDR1 MNHEY and CDR2 SVGAGI. The CDR3 totals 14 residues. The CDR3 region is CASSQRGGRETQYF.

This clonotype is deemed medium-sized by its frequency. This chain's CDR3 is CSGGGANYGYTF. This chain connects TRBV29-1 to TRBJ1-2; TCRdb designates TRBD1, a call that cannot be tested without DNA. Germline-derived CDR1 and CDR2 are SQVTM and ANQGSEA. This CDR3 is built from 12 residues.

This clonotype ranks as medium-sized (0.01 to 0.1%) in terms of frequency. The chain employs TRBV4-1 and TRBJ1-5. The CDR3 consists of 15 residues. Per germline, CDR1 MGHRA and CDR2 YSYEKL. CDR3 protein: CASSQLVSGRQPQHF.

J is TRBJ1-4 and V is TRBV29-1. The germline V gene has CDR1 SQVTM and CDR2 ANQGSEA. CDR3 length: 15 amino acids. The CDR3 sequence: CSVEDRFATNEKLFF. Full variable domain (rest looked up from reference TRBV29-1 and TRBJ1-4): SAVISQKPSRDICQRGTSLTIQCQVDSQVTMMFWYRQQPGQSLTLIATANQGSEATYESGFVIDKFPISRPNLTFSTLTVSNMSPEDSSIYLCSVEDRFATNEKLFFGSGTQLSVL.

This rearrangement joins TRBV12-3 or TRBV12-4 to TRBJ1-2. The CDR3 has 14 residues. The CDR3 reads CASSHHGLNYGYTF.

This clonotype is deemed medium-sized by its frequency. The CDR3 protein is CASSQDLGTGAYYGYTF. The V gene is TRBV3-1, the J gene TRBJ1-2; lacking DNA, the TRBD1 call made by TCRdb goes unchecked. The CDR3 sequence is 17 residues long. Germline values: CDR1 LGHDT, CDR2 YNNKEL (reference sequence).

The J gene is TRBJ2-7, the V gene TRBV4-1; the TRBD2 assignment by TCRdb is unverifiable without DNA. This CDR3 has 15 residues. Germline CDR1 MGHRA, CDR2 YSYEKL. The CDR3 is CASRTTSGASYEQYF.

By frequency, this clonotype is medium-sized. The CDR3 loop reads CSASDRNTEAFF. The chain recombines TRBV20-1 with TRBJ1-1. Germline V gene data show CDR1 as DFQATT and CDR2 as SNEGSKA (reference sequence). The CDR3 is 12 residues long.

The rearrangement uses TRBV29-1 and TRBJ1-4; the TRBD1 assignment by TCRdb is unverifiable without DNA. This CDR3 spans 14 amino acids. Germline CDR1 is SQVTM and CDR2 is ANQGSEA. CDR3 protein: CSVEEGDRPVKLFF.

This clonotype is deemed medium-sized by its frequency. This chain links TRBV10-3 with TRBJ2-1; TCRdb selects TRBD1, and the lack of DNA leaves this call unchecked. CDR3 length equals 15 residues. Germline V gene sequence: CDR1 ENHRY, CDR2 SYGVKD. The CDR3 here is CAIIFIRVGINEQFF.

Measured by frequency, this clonotype is medium-sized. The CDR3 sequence: CASSFRRGNTGELFF. This chain uses TRBV23-1 with TRBJ2-2; TCRdb's assignment of TRBD2 cannot be checked, as there is no DNA. TRBV23-1 is classed as an ORF, of uncertain function. This CDR3 region has 15 residues.

The genes are TRBV9 and TRBJ2-3; TCRdb proposes TRBD1, but this gene call is untestable without DNA. The length of the CDR3 is 14 residues. In germline, CDR1 is SGDLS, CDR2 YYNGEE. The CDR3 sequence is CAASGSACTDTQYF.

V is TRBV7-9 and J is TRBJ2-5; lacking DNA, the TRBD1 call made by TCRdb goes unchecked. CDR3 length equals 18 residues. CDR1 is SEHNR and CDR2 is FQNEAQ in the germline V gene (reference sequence). CDR3 amino acids: CASSLKAGTPKIKETQYF. Drawing the rest from reference TRBV7-9 and TRBJ2-5, the complete variable domain is DTGVSQNPRHKITKRGQNVTFRCDPISEHNRLYWYRQTLGQGPEFLTYFQNEAQLEKSRLLSDRFSAERPKGSFSTLEIQRTEQGDSAMYLCASSLKAGTPKIKETQYFGPGTRLLVL.

J is TRBJ2-5 and V is TRBV12-3 or TRBV12-4; the TCRdb D gene call, TRBD1, has no DNA to confirm it. The CDR3 runs 14 residues. CDR3: CASSREDRGETQYF.

The V gene is TRBV10-3, the J gene TRBJ2-2; the D gene TCRdb calls, TRBD1, cannot be checked with no DNA. The CDR3 sequence is 13 residues long. Germline CDR1 and CDR2: ENHRY and SYGVKD. CDR3 sequence reads: CAMAPTGTGELFF.

V is TRBV28 and J is TRBJ2-5. The CDR3 spans 14 residues. CDR1 and CDR2 from the germline V gene are MDHEN and SYDVKM. The chain's CDR3 is CASSLSLDQETQYF.

This clonotype is labeled medium-sized based on frequency. The chain joins TRBV29-1 to TRBJ2-1. The V gene's germline CDR1 is SQVTM and CDR2 ANQGSEA. This CDR3 has 12 amino acids. Here the CDR3 reads CSVEPNADEQFF.

CDR3 residues: CAISPGQAPNEKLFF. This chain links TRBV10-3 with TRBJ1-4; absent DNA, TCRdb's TRBD1 call cannot be checked. The CDR3 is made up of 15 amino acids. Germline CDR1 is ENHRY and CDR2 is SYGVKD.

The rearrangement links TRBV29-1 to TRBJ2-5; the D call of TRBD1 rests on TCRdb alone, since no DNA is present to check it. CDR3 size: 14 residues. CDR1 is SQVTM, CDR2 ANQGSEA, per germline. The CDR3 sequence: CSVVGTGNQETQYF.

In terms of frequency, this clonotype is medium-sized. The V gene is TRBV29-1, the J gene TRBJ1-1; with no DNA, the TCRdb D assignment of TRBD1 cannot be verified. The CDR3 contains 13 residues. Germline V gene lookup returns CDR1 SQVTM and CDR2 ANQGSEA. The CDR3 is CSGTGYEDTEAFF.

This clonotype shows up as medium-sized (0.01 to 0.1%) by frequency. This chain joins TRBV28 and TRBJ2-5; TCRdb proposes TRBD2, but this gene call is untestable without DNA. Per germline, CDR1 MDHEN and CDR2 SYDVKM. There are 16 residues in the CDR3. The CDR3 here is CASSPLAGGVQETQYF.